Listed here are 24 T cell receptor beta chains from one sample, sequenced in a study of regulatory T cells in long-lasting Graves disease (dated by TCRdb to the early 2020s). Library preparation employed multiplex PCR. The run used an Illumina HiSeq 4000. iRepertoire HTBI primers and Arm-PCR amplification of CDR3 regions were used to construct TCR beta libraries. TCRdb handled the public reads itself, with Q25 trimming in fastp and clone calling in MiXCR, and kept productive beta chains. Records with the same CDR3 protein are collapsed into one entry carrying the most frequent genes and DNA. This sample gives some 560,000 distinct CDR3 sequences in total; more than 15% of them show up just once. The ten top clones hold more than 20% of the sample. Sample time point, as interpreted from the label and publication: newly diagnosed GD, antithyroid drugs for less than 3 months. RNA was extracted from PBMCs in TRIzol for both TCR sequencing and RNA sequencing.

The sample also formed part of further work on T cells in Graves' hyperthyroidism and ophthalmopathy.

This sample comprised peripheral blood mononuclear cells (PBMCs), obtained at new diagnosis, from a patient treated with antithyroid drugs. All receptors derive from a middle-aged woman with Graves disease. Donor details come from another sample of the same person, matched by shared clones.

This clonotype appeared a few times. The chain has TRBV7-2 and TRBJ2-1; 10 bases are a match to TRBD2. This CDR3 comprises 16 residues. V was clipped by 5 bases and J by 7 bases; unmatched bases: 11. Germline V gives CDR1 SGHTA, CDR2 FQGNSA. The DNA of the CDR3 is TGTGCCAGCAGCAAGGGGACTAGCGCCTCCTGGAATGAGCAGTTCTTC. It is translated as CASSKGTSASWNEQFF. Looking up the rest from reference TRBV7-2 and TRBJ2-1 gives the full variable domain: GAGVSQSPSNKVTEKGKDVELRCDPISGHTALYWYRQSLGQGLEFLIYFQGNSAPDKSGLPSDRFSAERTGGSVSTLTIQRTQQEDSAVYLCASSKGTSASWNEQFFGPGTRLTVL.

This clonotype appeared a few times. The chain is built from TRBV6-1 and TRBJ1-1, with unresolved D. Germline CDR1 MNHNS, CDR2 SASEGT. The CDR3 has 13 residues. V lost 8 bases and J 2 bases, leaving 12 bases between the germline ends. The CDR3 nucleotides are TGTGCCAGCCTTAAGATGGAAAACACTGAAGCTTTCTTT. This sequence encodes CASLKMENTEAFF.

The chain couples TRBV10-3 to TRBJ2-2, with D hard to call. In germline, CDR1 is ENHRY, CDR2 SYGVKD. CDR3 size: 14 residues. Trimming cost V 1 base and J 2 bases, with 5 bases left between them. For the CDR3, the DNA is TGTGCCATCAGTGAGTTGGCCAACACCGGGGAGCTGTTTTTT. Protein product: CAISELANTGELFF.

CDR3 bases: TGTGCCAGCAGTGTTGCAGACACCGGGGAGCTGTTTTTT. Amino acids: CASSVADTGELFF. The chain uses TRBV12-3 or TRBV12-4 and TRBJ2-2; no clear D gene. This CDR3 spans 13 amino acids. V was cut by 5 bases and J by 3 bases, with 7 bases left in between.

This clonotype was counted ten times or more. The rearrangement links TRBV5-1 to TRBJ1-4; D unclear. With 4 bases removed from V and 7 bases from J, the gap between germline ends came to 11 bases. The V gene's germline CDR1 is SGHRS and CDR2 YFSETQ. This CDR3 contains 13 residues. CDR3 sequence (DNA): TGCGCCAGCAGCGGCAGCTACAGTGAAAAACTGTTTTTT. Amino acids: CASSGSYSEKLFF.

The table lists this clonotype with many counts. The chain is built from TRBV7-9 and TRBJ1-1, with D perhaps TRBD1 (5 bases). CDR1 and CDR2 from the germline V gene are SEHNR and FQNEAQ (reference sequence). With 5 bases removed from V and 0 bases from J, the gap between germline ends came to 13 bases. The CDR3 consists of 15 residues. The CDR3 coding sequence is TGTGCCAGCAGCCCTGGGGGGAGAATGAACACTGAAGCTTTCTTT. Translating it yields CASSPGGRMNTEAFF.

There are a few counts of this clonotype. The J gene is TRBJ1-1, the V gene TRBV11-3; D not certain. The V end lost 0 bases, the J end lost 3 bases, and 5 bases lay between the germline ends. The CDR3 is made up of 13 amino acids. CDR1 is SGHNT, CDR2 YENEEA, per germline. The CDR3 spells CASSLDTDTEAFF. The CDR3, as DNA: TGTGCCAGCAGCTTAGACACCGACACTGAAGCTTTCTTT. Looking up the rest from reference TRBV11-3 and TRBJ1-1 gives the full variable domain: EAGVVQSPRYKIIEKKQPVAFWCNPISGHNTLYWYLQNLGQGPELLIRYENEEAVDDSQLPKDRFSAERLKGVDSTLKIQPAELGDSAVYLCASSLDTDTEAFFGQGTRLTVV.

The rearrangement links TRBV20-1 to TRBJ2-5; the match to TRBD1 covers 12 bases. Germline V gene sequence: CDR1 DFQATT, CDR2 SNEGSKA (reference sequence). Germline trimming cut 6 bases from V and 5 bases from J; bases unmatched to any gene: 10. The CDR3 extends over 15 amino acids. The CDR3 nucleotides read TGCAGTGCACATACGGGACAGGGGGCCGGTGAGACCCAGTACTTC. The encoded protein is CSAHTGQGAGETQYF.

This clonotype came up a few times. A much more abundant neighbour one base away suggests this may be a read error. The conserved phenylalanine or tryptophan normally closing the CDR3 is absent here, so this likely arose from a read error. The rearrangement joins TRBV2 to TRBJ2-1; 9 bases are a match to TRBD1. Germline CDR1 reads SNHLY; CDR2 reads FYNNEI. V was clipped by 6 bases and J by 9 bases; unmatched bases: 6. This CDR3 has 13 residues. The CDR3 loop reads CASRGQGGSEQFL. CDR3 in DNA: TGTGCCAGCAGGGGACAGGGTGGTAGTGAGCAGTTCCTC.

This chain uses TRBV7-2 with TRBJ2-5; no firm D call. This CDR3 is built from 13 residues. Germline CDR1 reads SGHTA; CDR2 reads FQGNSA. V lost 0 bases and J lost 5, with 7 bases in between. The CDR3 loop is CASSLAPDETQYF. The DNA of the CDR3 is TGTGCCAGCAGCTTAGCGCCGGACGAGACCCAGTACTTC. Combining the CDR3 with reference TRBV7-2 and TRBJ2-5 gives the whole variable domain GAGVSQSPSNKVTEKGKDVELRCDPISGHTALYWYRQSLGQGLEFLIYFQGNSAPDKSGLPSDRFSAERTGGSVSTLTIQRTQQEDSAVYLCASSLAPDETQYFGPGTRLLVL.

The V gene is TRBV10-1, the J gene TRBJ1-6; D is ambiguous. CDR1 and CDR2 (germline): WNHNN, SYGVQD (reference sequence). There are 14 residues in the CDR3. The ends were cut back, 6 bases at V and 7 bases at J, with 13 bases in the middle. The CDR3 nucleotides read TGCGCCAGCAGAGCTCTCCTACCAAATTCACCCCTCCACTTT. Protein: CASRALLPNSPLHF.

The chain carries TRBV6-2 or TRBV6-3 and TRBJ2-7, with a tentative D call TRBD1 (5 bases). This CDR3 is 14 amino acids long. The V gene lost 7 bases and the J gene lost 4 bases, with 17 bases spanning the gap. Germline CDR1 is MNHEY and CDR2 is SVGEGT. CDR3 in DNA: TGTGCCAGCATAAGCCCCTCAGGGAAGTACGAGCAGTACTTC. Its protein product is CASISPSGKYEQYF.

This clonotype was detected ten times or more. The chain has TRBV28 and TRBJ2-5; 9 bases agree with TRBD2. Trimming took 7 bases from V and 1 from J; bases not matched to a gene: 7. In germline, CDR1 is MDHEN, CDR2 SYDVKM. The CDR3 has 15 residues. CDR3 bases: TGTGCCAGCACCTCACTTAGCGGGGGCCAAGAGACCCAGTACTTC. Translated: CASTSLSGGQETQYF.

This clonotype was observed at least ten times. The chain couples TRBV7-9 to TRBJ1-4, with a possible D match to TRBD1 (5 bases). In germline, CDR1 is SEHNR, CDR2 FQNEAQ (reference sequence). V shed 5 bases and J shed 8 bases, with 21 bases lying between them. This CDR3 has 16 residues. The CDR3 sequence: CASSRLVGEGQEKLFF. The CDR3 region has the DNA TGTGCCAGCAGCCGACTAGTGGGCGAGGGGCAGGAAAAACTGTTTTTT.

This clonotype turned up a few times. The CDR3 DNA sequence: TGTGCCAGCAGCTGGGGGGGGGGCGTCGAGGGCAATCAGCCCCAGCATTTT. Amino acid sequence: CASSWGGGVEGNQPQHF. This chain joins TRBV5-6 and TRBJ1-5; tentatively, D is TRBD1 (6 bases). CDR1 and CDR2 from the germline V gene are SGHDT and YYEEEE. With 3 bases removed from V and 2 bases from J, the gap between germline ends came to 18 bases. The CDR3 has 17 amino acids.

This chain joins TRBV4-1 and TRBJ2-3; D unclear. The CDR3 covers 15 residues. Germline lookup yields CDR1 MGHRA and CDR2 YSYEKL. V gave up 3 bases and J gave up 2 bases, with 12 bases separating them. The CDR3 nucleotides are TGCGCCAGCAGCCATGGGCGGAGACTCACAGATACGCAGTATTTT. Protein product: CASSHGRRLTDTQYF.

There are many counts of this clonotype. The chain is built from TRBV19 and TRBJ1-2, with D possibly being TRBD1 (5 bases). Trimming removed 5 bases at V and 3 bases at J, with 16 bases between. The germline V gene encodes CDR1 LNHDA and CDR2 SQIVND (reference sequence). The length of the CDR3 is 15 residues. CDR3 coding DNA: TGTGCCAGTAGTTTGGGACGGCCTGTCGACTATGGCTACACCTTC. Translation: CASSLGRPVDYGYTF.

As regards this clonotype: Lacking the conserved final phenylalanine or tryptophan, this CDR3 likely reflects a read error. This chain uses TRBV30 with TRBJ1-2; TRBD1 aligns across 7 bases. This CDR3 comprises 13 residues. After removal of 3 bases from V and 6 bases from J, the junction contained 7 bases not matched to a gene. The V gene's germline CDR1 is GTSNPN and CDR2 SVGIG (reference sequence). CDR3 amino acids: CAWSPDRRDGYTS. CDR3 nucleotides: TGTGCCTGGAGCCCGGACAGGAGGGATGGCTACACCTCC.

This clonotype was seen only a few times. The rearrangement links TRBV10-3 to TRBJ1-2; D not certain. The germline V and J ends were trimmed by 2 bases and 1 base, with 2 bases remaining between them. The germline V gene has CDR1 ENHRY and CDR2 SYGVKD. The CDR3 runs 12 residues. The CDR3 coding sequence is TGTGCCATCAGTGAGGGTAACTATGGCTACACCTTC. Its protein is CAISEGNYGYTF.

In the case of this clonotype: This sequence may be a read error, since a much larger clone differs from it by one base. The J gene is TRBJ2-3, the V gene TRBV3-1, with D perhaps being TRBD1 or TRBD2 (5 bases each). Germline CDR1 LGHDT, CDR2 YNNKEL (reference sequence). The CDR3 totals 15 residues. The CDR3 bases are TGTGCCAGCGGCCATCCGGGACCGAAGGCAGATACGCAGTATTTT. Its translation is CASGHPGPKADTQYF.

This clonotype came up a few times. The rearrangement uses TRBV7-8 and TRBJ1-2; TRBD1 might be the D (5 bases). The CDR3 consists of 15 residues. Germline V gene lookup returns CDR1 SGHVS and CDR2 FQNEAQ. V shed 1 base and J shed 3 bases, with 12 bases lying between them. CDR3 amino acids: CASSLGRALDYGYTF. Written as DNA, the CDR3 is TGTGCCAGCAGCTTAGGCAGGGCCCTGGACTATGGCTACACCTTC.

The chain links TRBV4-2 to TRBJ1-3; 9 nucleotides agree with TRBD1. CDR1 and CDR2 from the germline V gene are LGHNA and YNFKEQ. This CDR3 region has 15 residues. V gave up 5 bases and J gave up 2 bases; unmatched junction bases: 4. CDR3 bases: TGTGCCAGCAGCGACTACAGGGGGCCTGGAAACACCATATATTTT. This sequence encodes CASSDYRGPGNTIYF.

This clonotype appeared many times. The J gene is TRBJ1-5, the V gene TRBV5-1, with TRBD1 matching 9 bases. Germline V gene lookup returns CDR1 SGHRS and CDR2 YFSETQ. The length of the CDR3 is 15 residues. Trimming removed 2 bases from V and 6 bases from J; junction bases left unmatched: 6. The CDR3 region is CASSFTGGASQPQHF. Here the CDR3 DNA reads TGCGCCAGCAGCTTTACAGGGGGCGCGAGTCAGCCCCAGCATTTT.

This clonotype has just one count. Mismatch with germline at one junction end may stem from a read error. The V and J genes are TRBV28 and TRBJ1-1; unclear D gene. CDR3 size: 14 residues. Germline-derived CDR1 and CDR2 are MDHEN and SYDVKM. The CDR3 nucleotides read TGTGCCAGCAGTTTAGAGGGATCCTACACTGAAGCTTCCTTT. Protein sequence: CASSLEGSYTEASF.